This T cell receptor beta chain was found in a study of CD8 T cells in Susac syndrome. In the case of this clonotype: Its antigen is unknown.

Notes on the study in general: TCR sequencing and HLA analysis covered a relatively small number of individuals.

V shed 3 bases and J shed 3 bases, with 14 bases lying between them. In germline, CDR1 is SGHAT, CDR2 FQNNGV. The CDR3 consists of 15 residues. RNA was extracted with the RNeasy kit, and a quantity of 0.5 to 1 ug was reverse transcribed using random hexamers. Amplification of TCR beta CDR3 across 54 Vbeta and 13 Jbeta was performed with immunoSEQ multiplex PCR. TCRdb ran MiXCR on the immunoSEQ multiplex PCR reads and lists one entry per CDR3 protein. The top ten hold 0.075% to 0.1% of the sample, which has more than 120,000 distinct CDR3 sequences, roughly 95% seen once. V is TRBV11-2 and J is TRBJ2-5; maybe TRBD1 (5 bases). The sequencing input was CD4+ T cells from PBMCs. This clonotype was sampled from a human donor in good health. The CDR3 DNA is TGTGCCAGCAGCTTGAGAGCGTTAGGGGAAGAGACCCAGTACTTC. As protein: CASSLRALGEETQYF.